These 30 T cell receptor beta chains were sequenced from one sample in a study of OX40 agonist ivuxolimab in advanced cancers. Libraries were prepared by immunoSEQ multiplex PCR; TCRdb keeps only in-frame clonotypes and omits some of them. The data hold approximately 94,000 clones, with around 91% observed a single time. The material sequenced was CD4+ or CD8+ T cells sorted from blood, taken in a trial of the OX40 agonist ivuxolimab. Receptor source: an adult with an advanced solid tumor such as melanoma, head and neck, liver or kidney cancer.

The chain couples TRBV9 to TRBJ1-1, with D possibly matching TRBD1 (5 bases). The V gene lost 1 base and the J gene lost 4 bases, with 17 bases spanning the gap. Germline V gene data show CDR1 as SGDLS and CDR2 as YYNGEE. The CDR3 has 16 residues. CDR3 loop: CASSVTPQGSVTEAFF. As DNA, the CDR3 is TGTGCCAGCAGCGTAACCCCCCAGGGATCAGTCACTGAAGCTTTCTTT.

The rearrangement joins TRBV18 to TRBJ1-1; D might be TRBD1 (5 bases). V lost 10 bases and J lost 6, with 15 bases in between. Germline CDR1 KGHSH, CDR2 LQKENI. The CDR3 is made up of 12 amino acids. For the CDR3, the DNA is TGTGCCACTTCAGGGTCTTGGGCTGAAGCTTTCTTT. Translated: CATSGSWAEAFF.

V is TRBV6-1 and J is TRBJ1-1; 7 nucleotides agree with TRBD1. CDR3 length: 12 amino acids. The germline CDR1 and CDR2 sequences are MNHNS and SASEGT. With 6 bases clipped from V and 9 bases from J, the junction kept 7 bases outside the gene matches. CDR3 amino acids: CASSYRGMQAFF. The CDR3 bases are TGTGCCAGCAGCTACAGGGGTATGCAAGCTTTCTTT.

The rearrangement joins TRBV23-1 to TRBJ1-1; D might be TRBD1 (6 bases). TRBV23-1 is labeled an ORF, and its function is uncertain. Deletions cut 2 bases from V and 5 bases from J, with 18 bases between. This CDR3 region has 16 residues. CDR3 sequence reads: CASSQKYGPGVTEAFF. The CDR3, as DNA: TGCGCCAGCAGTCAAAAATATGGGCCAGGGGTTACTGAAGCTTTCTTT.

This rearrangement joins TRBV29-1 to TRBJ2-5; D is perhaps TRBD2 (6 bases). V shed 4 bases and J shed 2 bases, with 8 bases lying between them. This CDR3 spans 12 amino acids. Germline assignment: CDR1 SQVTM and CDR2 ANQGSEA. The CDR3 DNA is TGCAGCGTTGTGCGGGGTCAAGAGACCCAGTACTTC. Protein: CSVVRGQETQYF. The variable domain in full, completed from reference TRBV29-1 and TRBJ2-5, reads SAVISQKPSRDICQRGTSLTIQCQVDSQVTMMFWYRQQPGQSLTLIATANQGSEATYESGFVIDKFPISRPNLTFSTLTVSNMSPEDSSIYLCSVVRGQETQYFGPGTRLLVL.

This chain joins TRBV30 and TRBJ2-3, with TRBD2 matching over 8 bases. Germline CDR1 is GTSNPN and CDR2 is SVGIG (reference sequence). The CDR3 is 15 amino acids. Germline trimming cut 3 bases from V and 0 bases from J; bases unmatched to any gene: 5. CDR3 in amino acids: CAWSRGGSSTDTQYF. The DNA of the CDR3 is TGTGCCTGGAGCCGGGGGGGGTCTAGCACAGATACGCAGTATTTT.

CDR3 coding DNA: TGCAGCGTTGAAAGAGTTGGGGAGCAGTACTTC. It is translated as CSVERVGEQYF. V usage is TRBV29-1 and J usage is TRBJ2-7; D is ambiguous. Germline assignment: CDR1 SQVTM and CDR2 ANQGSEA. The CDR3 length is 11 residues. V lost 2 bases and J 7 bases, leaving 9 bases between the germline ends.

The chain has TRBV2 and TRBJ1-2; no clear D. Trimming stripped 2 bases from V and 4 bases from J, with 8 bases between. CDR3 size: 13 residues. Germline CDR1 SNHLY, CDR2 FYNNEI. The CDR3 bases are TGTGCCAGCAGTGAAACCAGGTCCTATGGCTACACCTTC. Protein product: CASSETRSYGYTF.

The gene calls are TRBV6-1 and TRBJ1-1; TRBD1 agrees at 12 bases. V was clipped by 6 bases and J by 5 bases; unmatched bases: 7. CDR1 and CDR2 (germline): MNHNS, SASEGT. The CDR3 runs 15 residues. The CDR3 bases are TGTGCCAGCAGCGCCGTGGGACAGGGGGCGACTGAAGCTTTCTTT. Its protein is CASSAVGQGATEAFF.

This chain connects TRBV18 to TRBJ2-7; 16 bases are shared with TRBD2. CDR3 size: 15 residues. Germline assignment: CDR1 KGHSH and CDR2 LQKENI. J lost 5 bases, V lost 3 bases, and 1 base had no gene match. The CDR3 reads CASSPGLAGGDEQYF. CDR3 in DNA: TGTGCCAGCTCACCGGGACTAGCGGGGGGGGACGAGCAGTACTTC.

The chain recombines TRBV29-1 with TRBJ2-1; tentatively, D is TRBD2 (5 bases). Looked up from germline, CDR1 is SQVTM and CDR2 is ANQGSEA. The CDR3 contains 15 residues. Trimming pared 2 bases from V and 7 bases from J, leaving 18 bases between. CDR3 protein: CSVEWLGGGRNEQFF. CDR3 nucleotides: TGCAGCGTTGAATGGTTAGGCGGAGGCCGGAATGAGCAGTTCTTC.

CDR3 loop: CASSYDGDYGYTF. The DNA of the CDR3 is TGTGCCAGCAGCTACGATGGAGACTATGGCTACACCTTC. The rearrangement joins TRBV5-4 to TRBJ1-2; D unresolved. CDR3 size: 13 residues. Germline CDR1 is SGHNT and CDR2 is YYREEE (reference sequence). Trimming took 3 bases from V and 3 from J, leaving 9 bases between them.

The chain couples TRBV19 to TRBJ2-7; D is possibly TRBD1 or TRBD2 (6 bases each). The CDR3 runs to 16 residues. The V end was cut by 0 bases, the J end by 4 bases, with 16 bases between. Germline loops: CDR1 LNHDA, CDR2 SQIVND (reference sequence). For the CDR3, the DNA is TGTGCCAGTAGTATAGATCACAGGCAGGGGAGGTACGAGCAGTACTTC. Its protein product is CASSIDHRQGRYEQYF. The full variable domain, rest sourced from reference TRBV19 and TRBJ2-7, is DGGITQSPKYLFRKEGQNVTLSCEQNLNHDAMYWYRQDPGQGLRLIYYSQIVNDFQKGDIAEGYSVSREKKESFPLTVTSAQKNPTAFYLCASSIDHRQGRYEQYFGPGTRLTVT.

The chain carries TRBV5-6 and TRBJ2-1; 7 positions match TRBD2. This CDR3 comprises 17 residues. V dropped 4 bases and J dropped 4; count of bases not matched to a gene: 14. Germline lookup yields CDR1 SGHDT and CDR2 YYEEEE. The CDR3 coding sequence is TGTGCCAGCAGCCGAAGCCGGGACTACCGAAATTACAATGAGCAGTTCTTC. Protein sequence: CASSRSRDYRNYNEQFF.

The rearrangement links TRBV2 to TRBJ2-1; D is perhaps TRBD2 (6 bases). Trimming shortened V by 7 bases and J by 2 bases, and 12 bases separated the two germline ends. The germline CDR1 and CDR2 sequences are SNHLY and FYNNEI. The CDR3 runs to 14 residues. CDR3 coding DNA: TGTGCCAGCATTCCGGGACTCCCCTACAATGAGCAGTTCTTC. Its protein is CASIPGLPYNEQFF. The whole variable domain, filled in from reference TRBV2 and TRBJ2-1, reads EPEVTQTPSHQVTQMGQEVILRCVPISNHLYFYWYRQILGQKVEFLVSFYNNEISEKSEIFDDQFSVERPDGSNFTLKIRSTKLEDSAMYFCASIPGLPYNEQFFGPGTRLTVL.

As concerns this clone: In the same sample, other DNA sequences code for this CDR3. This chain's CDR3 is CASSLGGGTDTQYF. The DNA of the CDR3 is TGCGCCAGCAGCTTGGGAGGGGGCACAGATACGCAGTATTTT. J is TRBJ2-3 and V is TRBV5-1; either TRBD1 or TRBD2 may supply D (5 bases each). V was shortened by 0 bases and J by 1 base, with 6 bases between the two germline ends. The CDR3 length is 14 residues. Germline V gene sequence: CDR1 SGHRS, CDR2 YFSETQ.

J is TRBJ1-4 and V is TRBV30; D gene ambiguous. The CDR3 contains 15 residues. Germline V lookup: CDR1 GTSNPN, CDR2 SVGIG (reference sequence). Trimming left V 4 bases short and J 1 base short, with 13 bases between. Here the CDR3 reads CAWKRTVRTNEKLFF. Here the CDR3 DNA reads TGTGCCTGGAAGAGGACCGTCCGAACTAATGAAAAACTGTTTTTT.

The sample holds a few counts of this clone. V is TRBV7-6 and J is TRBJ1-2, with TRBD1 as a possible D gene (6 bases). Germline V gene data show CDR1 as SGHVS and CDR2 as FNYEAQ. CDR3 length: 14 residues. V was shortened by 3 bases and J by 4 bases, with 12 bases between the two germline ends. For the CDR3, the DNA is TGTGCCAGCAGCTTGGCCAGGGGAGGCTATGGCTACACCTTC. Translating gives CASSLARGGYGYTF.

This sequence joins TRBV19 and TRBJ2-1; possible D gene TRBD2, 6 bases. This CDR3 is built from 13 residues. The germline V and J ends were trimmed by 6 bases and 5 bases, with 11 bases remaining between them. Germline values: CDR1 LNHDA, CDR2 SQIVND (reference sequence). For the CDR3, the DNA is TGTGCCAGTAGGGGCCGGGGGAACAATGAGCAGTTCTTC. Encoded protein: CASRGRGNNEQFF.

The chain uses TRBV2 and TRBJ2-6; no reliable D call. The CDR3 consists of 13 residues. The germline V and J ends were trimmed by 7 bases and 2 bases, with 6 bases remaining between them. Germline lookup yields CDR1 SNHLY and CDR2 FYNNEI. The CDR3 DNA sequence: TGTGCCAGCATTTACGCTGGGGCCAACGTCCTGACTTTC. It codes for CASIYAGANVLTF.

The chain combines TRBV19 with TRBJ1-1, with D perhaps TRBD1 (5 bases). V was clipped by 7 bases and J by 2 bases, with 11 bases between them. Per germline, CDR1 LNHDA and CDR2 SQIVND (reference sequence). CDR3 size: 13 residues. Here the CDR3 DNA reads TGTGCCAGTAAGGTGGGGGGAAACACTGAAGCTTTCTTT. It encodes CASKVGGNTEAFF. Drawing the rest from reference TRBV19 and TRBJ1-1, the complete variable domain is DGGITQSPKYLFRKEGQNVTLSCEQNLNHDAMYWYRQDPGQGLRLIYYSQIVNDFQKGDIAEGYSVSREKKESFPLTVTSAQKNPTAFYLCASKVGGNTEAFFGQGTRLTVV.

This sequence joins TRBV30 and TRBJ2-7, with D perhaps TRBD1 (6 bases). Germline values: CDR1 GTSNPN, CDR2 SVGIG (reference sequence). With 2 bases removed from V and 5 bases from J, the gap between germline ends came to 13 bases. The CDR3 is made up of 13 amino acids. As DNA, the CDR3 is TGTGCCTGGAGTATGCAGGGGCTCCACGAGCAGTACTTC. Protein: CAWSMQGLHEQYF.

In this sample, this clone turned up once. This CDR3 reads CASSMALAGLSGGDTQYF. The CDR3 DNA is TGTGCCAGTAGTATGGCACTAGCGGGACTATCGGGGGGAGATACGCAGTATTTT. This chain uses TRBV19 with TRBJ2-3, with 10 bases aligning to TRBD2. The CDR3 spans 18 residues. The V and J ends lost 3 bases and 5 bases, in that order; junction bases with no gene match: 14. The germline CDR1 and CDR2 sequences are LNHDA and SQIVND (reference sequence). Together with reference TRBV19 and TRBJ2-3, the CDR3 gives the full variable domain: DGGITQSPKYLFRKEGQNVTLSCEQNLNHDAMYWYRQDPGQGLRLIYYSQIVNDFQKGDIAEGYSVSREKKESFPLTVTSAQKNPTAFYLCASSMALAGLSGGDTQYFGPGTRLTVL.

In DNA, the CDR3 is TGCGCCAGCAGCTTGTGGCAGGGTCTCTCCTACGAGCAGTACTTC. Protein product: CASSLWQGLSYEQYF. The genes are TRBV5-1 and TRBJ2-7, with D perhaps TRBD1 (5 bases). The CDR3 totals 15 residues. Per the germline V gene, CDR1 is SGHRS and CDR2 is YFSETQ. The V and J ends lost 1 base and 0 bases respectively, with 11 bases between them.

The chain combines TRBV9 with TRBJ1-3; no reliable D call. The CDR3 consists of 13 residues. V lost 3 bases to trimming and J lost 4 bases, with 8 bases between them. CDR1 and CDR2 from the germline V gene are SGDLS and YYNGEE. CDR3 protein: CASSASLGNTIYF. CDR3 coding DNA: TGTGCCAGCAGCGCCTCGTTGGGAAACACCATATATTTT.

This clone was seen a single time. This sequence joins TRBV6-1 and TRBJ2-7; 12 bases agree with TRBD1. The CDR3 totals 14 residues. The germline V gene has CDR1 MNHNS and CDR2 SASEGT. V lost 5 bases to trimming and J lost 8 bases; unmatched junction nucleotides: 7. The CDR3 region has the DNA TGTGCCAGCAGTTCCGGGACAGGGGGCGAGAAGCAGTACTTC. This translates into CASSSGTGGEKQYF.

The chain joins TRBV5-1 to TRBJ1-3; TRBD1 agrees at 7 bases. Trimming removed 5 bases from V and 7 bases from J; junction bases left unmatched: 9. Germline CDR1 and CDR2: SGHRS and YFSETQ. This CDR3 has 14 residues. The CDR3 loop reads CASSLTGEGNTIYF. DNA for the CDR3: TGCGCCAGCAGTCTTACAGGGGAGGGGAACACCATATATTTT.

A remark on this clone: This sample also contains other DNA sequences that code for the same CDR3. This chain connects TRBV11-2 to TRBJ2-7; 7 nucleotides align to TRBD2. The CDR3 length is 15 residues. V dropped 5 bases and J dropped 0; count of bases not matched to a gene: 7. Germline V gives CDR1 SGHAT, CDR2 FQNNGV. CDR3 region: CASSPQRGSSYEQYF. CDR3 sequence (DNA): TGTGCCAGCAGCCCCCAGCGGGGCAGCTCCTACGAGCAGTACTTC.

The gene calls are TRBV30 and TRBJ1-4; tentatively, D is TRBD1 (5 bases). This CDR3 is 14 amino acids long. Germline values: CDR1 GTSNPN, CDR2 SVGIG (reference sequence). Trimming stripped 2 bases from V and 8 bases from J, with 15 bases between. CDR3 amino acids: CAWSPGTGREKLFF. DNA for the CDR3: TGTGCCTGGAGTCCCGGGACTGGGCGGGAAAAACTGTTTTTT.

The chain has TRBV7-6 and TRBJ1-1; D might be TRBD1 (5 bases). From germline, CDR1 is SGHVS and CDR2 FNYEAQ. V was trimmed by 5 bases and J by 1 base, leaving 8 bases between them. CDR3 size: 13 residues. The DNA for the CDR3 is TGTGCCAGCAGCGAAGGGACGAACACTGAAGCTTTCTTT. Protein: CASSEGTNTEAFF.